This T cell receptor beta chain was captured by sequencing in a study of CD8 T cells in ankylosing spondylitis. Regarding the study as a whole: Made up of fewer than ten highly homologous variants, a TCR beta motif appeared characteristic of ankylosing spondylitis blood. Disease-associated clones were CD8+ and fairly uncommon in peripheral blood.

There are many counts of this clonotype. Its antigen is unidentified. The TCR beta libraries were generated through quantitative 5'-RACE incorporating molecular barcodes. From the 5' RACE reads, TCRdb called clonotypes with MiXCR, one entry per CDR3 protein. The sample holds about 510,000 distinct CDR3 sequences, less than 6% seen once. The CDR3 extends over 15 amino acids. In germline, CDR1 is SGDLS, CDR2 YYNGEE. The V end was cut by 3 bases, the J end by 0 bases, with 10 bases between. The sequencing input was blood, either unsorted or a sorted T cell fraction (not recorded which). The sequence came from a male donor with ankylosing spondylitis. V is TRBV9 and J is TRBJ2-1; no firm D call. The CDR3 spells CASSAAVASYNEQFF. CDR3 sequence (DNA): TGTGCCAGCAGCGCCGCGGTAGCCTCCTACAATGAGCAGTTCTTC. Drawing the rest from reference TRBV9 and TRBJ2-1, the complete variable domain is DSGVTQTPKHLITATGQRVTLRCSPRSGDLSVYWYQQSLDQGLQFLIQYYNGEERAKGNILERFSAQQFPDLHSELNLSSLELGDSALYFCASSAAVASYNEQFFGPGTRLTVL.